This T cell receptor (beta chain) was sequenced in a study of T cell responses to AZD1222 COVID-19 vaccine. From germline, CDR1 is SEHNR and CDR2 FQNEAQ (reference sequence). Losses at the gene ends were 2 bases for V and 5 bases for J; bases not matched to a gene: 8. This CDR3 comprises 15 residues. Profiled with immunoSEQ multiplex PCR; TCRdb holds only in-frame clones, not every one. The repertoire holds some 120,000 clones, with 90% to 95% as singletons. The gene calls are TRBV7-9 and TRBJ2-7; 8 bases align to TRBD1. The sequence derives from an adult in good health. The sample was peripheral blood, taken on day 0 of AZD1222 vaccination. CDR3 residues: CASSLRWGQVNEQYF. The CDR3 region has the DNA TGTGCCAGCAGCTTACGTTGGGGACAGGTGAACGAGCAGTACTTC.